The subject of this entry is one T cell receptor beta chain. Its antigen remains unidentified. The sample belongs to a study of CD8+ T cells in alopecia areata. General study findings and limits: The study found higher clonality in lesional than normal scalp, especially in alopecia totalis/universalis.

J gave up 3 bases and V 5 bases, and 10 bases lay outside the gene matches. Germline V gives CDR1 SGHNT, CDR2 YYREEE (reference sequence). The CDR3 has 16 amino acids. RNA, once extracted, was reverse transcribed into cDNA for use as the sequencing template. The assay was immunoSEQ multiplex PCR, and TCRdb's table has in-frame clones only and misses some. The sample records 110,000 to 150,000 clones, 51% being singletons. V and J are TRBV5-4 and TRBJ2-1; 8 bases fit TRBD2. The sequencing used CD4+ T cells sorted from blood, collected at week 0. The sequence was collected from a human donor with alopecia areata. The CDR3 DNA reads TGTGCCAGCAGAGGTATCGTAAGCGGGAGCTACAATGAGCAGTTCTTC. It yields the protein CASRGIVSGSYNEQFF.